The 3 T cell receptor beta chains listed next were all sequenced from one sample in a study of blood T cell repertoires in COVID-19. Here immunoSEQ multiplex PCR was the method, and the copy in TCRdb shows in-frame clones only, minus some. Of 250,000 to 400,000 clones listed, 80% to 90% are singletons. The sequencing input was peripheral blood. These receptors came from a man over 45 with active or convalescent COVID-19.

This chain joins TRBV5-5 and TRBJ2-7, with TRBD2 identical over 15 bases. This CDR3 has 16 amino acids. V shed 4 bases and J 4 bases; nucleotides not matched to a gene: 6. The V gene's germline CDR1 is SGHKS and CDR2 YYEKEE (reference sequence). The CDR3 DNA sequence: TGTGCCAGCAGCCCCACCGGGACTAGCGGGAGGTACGAGCAGTACTTC. Its protein is CASSPTGTSGRYEQYF.

The chain recombines TRBV27 with TRBJ2-5, with D possibly TRBD2 on 5 matching bases. CDR1 and CDR2 from the germline V gene are MNHEY and SMNVEV (reference sequence). With 1 base removed from V and 1 base from J, the gap between germline ends came to 10 bases. The CDR3 sequence is 15 residues long. The CDR3 nucleotides read TGTGCCAGCAGTTTATTCGGGATTGGCCAAGAGACCCAGTACTTC. Protein: CASSLFGIGQETQYF.

The chain combines TRBV18 with TRBJ1-3; D is perhaps TRBD1 (6 bases). This CDR3 is 16 amino acids long. Germline V gives CDR1 KGHSH, CDR2 LQKENI. V was trimmed by 4 bases and J by 4 bases, leaving 17 bases between them. This CDR3 reads CASSLSKQGSGNTIYF. CDR3 nucleotides: TGTGCCAGCTCACTCTCGAAACAGGGTTCGGGAAACACCATATATTTT. Full variable domain (rest looked up from reference TRBV18 and TRBJ1-3): NAGVMQNPRHLVRRRGQEARLRCSPMKGHSHVYWYRQLPEEGLKFMVYLQKENIIDESGMPKERFSAEFPKEGPSILRIQQVVRGDSAAYFCASSLSKQGSGNTIYFGEGSWLTVV.